This T cell receptor beta chain originates from a study of T cell responses to AZD1222 COVID-19 vaccine. Study-level points and caveats: Two AZD1222 doses significantly raised spike-specific TCR breadth and depth over controls. White British donors predominated, females outnumbered males, and clonal diversity was possibly underestimated. Across spike, vaccine-associated CD4 TCRs were found, dominant at 160-218 and 743-854.

Analyses pooled second doses at about 4 or about 12 weeks. Clones were sequenced by immunoSEQ multiplex PCR, and TCRdb holds only the in-frame ones, with some missing. The repertoire consists of 100,000 to 150,000 clones, with roughly 86% occurring once and the leading ten covering 17%. This clone occurred a few times. Antigen: not known. This sample comprised peripheral blood, obtained 28 days after the second AZD1222 dose. The clonotype was recovered from an adult who received the AZD1222 COVID-19 vaccine.

CDR3 sequence reads: CAWSGFEGANYGYTF. The CDR3 nucleotides read TGTGCCTGGAGTGGTTTCGAGGGGGCTAACTATGGCTACACCTTC. The chain recombines TRBV30 with TRBJ1-2, with D tentatively TRBD1 (6 bases). CDR3 length equals 15 residues. Trimming cost V 1 base and J 0 bases, with 12 bases left between them. CDR1 and CDR2 from the germline V gene are GTSNPN and SVGIG (reference sequence).